A single TCR beta chain is shown here with its context. The source of the sample is a study of blood T cell repertoires in COVID-19. The wider study: In each case, the material was cDNA or gDNA derived from T cells, B-cell-depleted T cells, or PBMCs.

The length of the CDR3 is 12 residues. V dropped 1 base and J dropped 9 bases, with 4 bases sitting between them. The germline gives CDR1 PRHDT, CDR2 FYEKMQ (reference sequence). Sequencing was performed with immunoSEQ multiplex PCR; in TCRdb, only in-frame clones are kept and a portion is missing. This table has some 48,000 clones, more than 75% appearing once. The sequence was collected from a woman in her forties or fifties with acute COVID-19. What was sequenced was PBMCs or T cells enriched from blood (not recorded which). The chain links TRBV13 to TRBJ1-6; D uncertain. The CDR3 bases are TGTGCCAGCAGCTTAGATCTTTCACCCCTCCACTTT. As protein: CASSLDLSPLHF.